This TCR beta chain stems from a study of identical twins (dated by TCRdb to 2016 to 2017). A note on the overall study: To test whether fetal clonotypes persist, the study used deep sequencing on TCR alpha and beta repertoires from monozygotic twins, unrelated adults of various ages, and cord blood. To rule out contamination, replicate twin experiments were performed at different times with different library preparation protocols.

What the work shows at the level of the full study, not this receptor alone: Because the same donors could not be followed over many years, the conclusions relied on cross-sectional statistical analysis. Compared with coincidental sharing between unrelated individuals, out-of-frame TCR alpha sequences shared between twins showed an excess of sequences with low generation probability. Fewer insertions were carried by abundant cord blood beta clonotypes; a weaker similar trend was observed in young adult naive repertoires, while no such trend was observed in memory repertoires. In monozygotic twins, out-of-frame TCR alpha sharing was systematically underestimated by recombination models, although the models agreed with sharing between unrelated individuals. A weaker excess of twin sharing was found in beta out-of-frame sequences because the signal-to-noise ratio was lowered by fewer shared sequences. Invariant T cells such as MAIT and iNKT could partly confound zero-insertion analyses, though diverse VJ usage argued against this for most clonotypes.

This clonotype was found once. Its antigen has not been determined. No clone much larger than this one lies a single base away; base qualities are absent. Resting on one read, the evidence is weak. The CDR3 covers 15 residues, taking in both the cysteine and the phenylalanine. The kept DNA is CDR3 alone, 45 bases in frame from the first base. Ends trimmed: V by 2 bases, J by 4 bases; bases unmatched to a gene: 8. CDR1 and CDR2 are read off the germline V gene (reference sequence) as DFQATT and SNEGSKA. Every donor was a healthy Caucasian. The researchers also sequenced three unrelated adults who were not twins: a male aged 18 to 30, a male aged 50 to 60, and a female aged 50 to 60. Miltenyi CD45RO+ enrichment and human naive T-cell isolation kits were used to isolate memory (CD45RO+) and naive T cells from PBMC. The library was produced with 5' RACE. Sequenced using an Illumina HiSeq 2000. Template switching introduced a universal primer binding site; the final cDNA contained a unique molecular identifier, enabling accurate counting of TCR cDNA molecules. Specific primers in the conserved constant-segment region were used to synthesize first-strand cDNA for TCR alpha and beta chains. To control for contamination, each cDNA library was double barcoded with a SMART-Mk sample barcode plus Illumina barcodes. TruSeq adapter sequences and Illumina sample barcodes were added in two successive PCR steps. The Illumina HiSeq platform was used with custom primers to sequence TCR alpha and beta cDNA libraries. Processing in the source paper ran as follows. Raw reads were processed with MiGEC to extract unique molecular identifiers, and MiXCR was used to determine CDR3 positions. Recombination models were inferred per individual with the repgenHMM and IGoR tools using an EM algorithm. Shared clonotypes were analyzed with the tcR package in R, and sharing was normalized by the product of cloneset sizes. To study raw recombination without the effects of thymic and clonal selection, out-of-frame nonproductive sequences were analyzed. TCRdb handled the public reads itself, with Q25 trimming in fastp and clone calling in MiXCR, and kept productive beta chains. Each entry merges the rows of one CDR3 protein and shows their most common DNA and genes. The V and J calls shown here were made by TCRdb, not taken from the authors' results. Counted in this sample were a few hundred thousand distinct CDR3 sequences; 7% to 9.5% of them appeared once. The top ten constitute approximately 8.9% of the sample.

The TCR sequence derives from a woman aged 50 to 60 in good health. The rearranged chain carries TRBV20-1 and TRBJ2-7; TRBD2 aligns with 10 central bases. Sample: naive T cells sorted from blood. The intended sense of this specimen's cell subset or site label: cells isolated with a human naive T-cell isolation kit. The CDR3 here reads CSARHPSGGPYEQYF. The DNA reads as follows: TGCAGTGCTAGACATCCTAGCGGGGGTCCTTACGAGCAGTACTTC.